This T cell receptor (beta chain) came from a study of blood T cell repertoires in COVID-19. Sequencing was performed with immunoSEQ multiplex PCR; in TCRdb, only in-frame clones are kept and a portion is missing. The sample includes roughly 140,000 clones, approximately 84% of them seen just once. The CDR3 extends over 18 amino acids. Between the trimmed V and J ends, which lost 4 bases and 0 bases, there was a span of 19 bases. Per the germline V gene, CDR1 is LNHDA and CDR2 is SQIVND (reference sequence). The J gene is TRBJ2-4, the V gene TRBV19, with D maybe TRBD2 (6 bases). This TCR was recovered from a human donor in a cohort sampled during active COVID-19. Input material: peripheral blood. In DNA form, the CDR3 reads TGTGCCAGTAGTAATGGGGACTGGAAGATACTAGCCAAAAACATTCAGTACTTC. It yields the protein CASSNGDWKILAKNIQYF.